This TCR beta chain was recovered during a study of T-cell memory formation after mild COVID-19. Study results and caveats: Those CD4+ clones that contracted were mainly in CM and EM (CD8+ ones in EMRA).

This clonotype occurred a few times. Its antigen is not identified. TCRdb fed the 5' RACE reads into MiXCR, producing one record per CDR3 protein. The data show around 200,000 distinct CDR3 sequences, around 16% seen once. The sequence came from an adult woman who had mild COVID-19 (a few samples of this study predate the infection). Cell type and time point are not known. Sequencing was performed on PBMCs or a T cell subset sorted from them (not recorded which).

The CDR3 bases are TGTGCCAGCAGCCAGACAGAGAACGAGCAGTACTTC. It yields the protein CASSQTENEQYF. The chain couples TRBV6-5 to TRBJ2-7, with D possibly TRBD1 on 5 matching bases. Germline values: CDR1 MNHEY, CDR2 SVGAGI. The length of the CDR3 is 12 residues. Trimming removed 6 bases at V and 5 bases at J, with 11 bases between.